This T cell receptor beta chain was found in a study of blood T cell repertoires in COVID-19. Study at large: There were acute and convalescent COVID-19 samples, and they came from the United States, Italy and Spain. From T cells, B-cell-depleted T cells, or PBMCs came the material, which was cDNA or gDNA.

Assay used: immunoSEQ multiplex PCR; TCRdb lists only in-frame clones, some missing. This sample has about 210,000 clones, with 89% found just once. CDR3 size: 12 residues. Germline V gives CDR1 MNHNS, CDR2 SASEGT. V was cut by 0 bases and J by 7 bases, with 7 bases left in between. The J gene is TRBJ2-7, the V gene TRBV6-1; D remains unclear. This sequence was found in a woman under 30 who had recovered from COVID-19. Sequencing was done on a sample of PBMCs or T cells enriched from blood (not recorded which). For the CDR3, the DNA is TGTGCCAGCAGTGAAGCGCTCGGGGAGCAGTACTTC. Protein product: CASSEALGEQYF.